These 32 T cell receptor beta chains were all obtained from the same sample, sequenced in a study of T cell repertoires in cytomegalovirus infection. TCRdb re-called the reads through MiXCR, storing one row per CDR3 protein. This table holds 680,000 or so distinct CDR3 sequences, roughly a third found once. These receptors have no known antigen. The material was cultured PBMCs, obtained from culture after CMV antigen stimulation. These receptors came from a human donor in good health (CMV status not recorded). Some clones in this sample may be carry-over from other donors' samples.

The CDR3 region is CASSVAITDNEQFF. The CDR3 bases are TGTGCCAGCAGCGTAGCTATTACAGACAATGAGCAGTTCTTC. The V call is TRBV9, the J call TRBJ2-1; no clear D gene. Looked up from germline, CDR1 is SGDLS and CDR2 is YYNGEE. V lost 0 bases and J lost 5, with 9 bases in between. The length of the CDR3 is 14 residues.

This clonotype was seen only a few times. The chain recombines TRBV6-1 with TRBJ1-4; D is uncertain. Germline values: CDR1 MNHNS, CDR2 SASEGT. Trimming took 7 bases from V and 10 from J, leaving 13 bases between them. The CDR3 consists of 12 residues. CDR3 sequence (DNA): TGTGCCAGCAACGGGATTGAGAGAAAACTGTTTTTT. Amino acid sequence: CASNGIERKLFF.

This chain links TRBV7-6 with TRBJ1-6; D ambiguous. This CDR3 comprises 15 residues. Germline loops: CDR1 SGHVS, CDR2 FNYEAQ. The ends were cut back, 4 bases at V and 7 bases at J, with 14 bases in the middle. CDR3: CASSSQMTENSPLHF. CDR3 coding DNA: TGTGCCAGCAGCTCCCAGATGACGGAGAATTCACCCCTCCACTTT.

This clonotype was observed at least ten times. The chain links TRBV7-2 to TRBJ2-7; no definite D call. Per the germline V gene, CDR1 is SGHTA and CDR2 is FQGNSA. The CDR3 has 14 amino acids. The V end lost 5 bases, the J end lost 0 bases, and 11 bases lay between the germline ends. CDR3 loop: CASSRVVSSYEQYF. As DNA, the CDR3 is TGTGCCAGCAGCCGCGTAGTGAGCTCCTACGAGCAGTACTTC.

This clonotype was seen many times. The genes are TRBV11-2 and TRBJ2-1; 10 bases map to TRBD2. The CDR3 covers 18 residues. Germline V gene data show CDR1 as SGHAT and CDR2 as FQNNGV. The junction had 17 bases not matched to a gene; V was cut back by 5 bases and J by 7 bases. CDR3 loop: CASSKLAGDLRSLNEQFF. The CDR3, as DNA: TGTGCCAGCAGCAAGCTAGCGGGAGACCTCCGCAGTTTGAATGAGCAGTTCTTC.

This chain joins TRBV11-2 and TRBJ1-1; possibly TRBD1 for D (5 bases). Germline CDR1 is SGHAT and CDR2 is FQNNGV. V was shortened by 2 bases and J by 7 bases, with 14 bases between the two germline ends. This CDR3 region has 14 residues. The CDR3 here is CASSLSGGGGEAFF. The CDR3 DNA is TGTGCCAGCAGCTTAAGTGGGGGGGGGGGTGAAGCTTTCTTT.

Only a few counts were recorded for this clonotype. This chain connects TRBV6-2 or TRBV6-3 to TRBJ2-7; TRBD2 matches at 12 bases. Germline V CDR1 and CDR2: MNHEY, SVGEGT. The CDR3 covers 17 residues. V was clipped by 6 bases and J by 0 bases; unmatched bases: 9. CDR3 loop: CASRMRLAGDPSYEQYF. CDR3 sequence (DNA): TGTGCCAGCAGGATGCGACTAGCGGGAGACCCCTCCTACGAGCAGTACTTC.

V usage is TRBV6-6 and J usage is TRBJ2-2; TRBD2 matches 9 bases. V shed 2 bases and J 3 bases; nucleotides not matched to a gene: 1. The germline gives CDR1 MNHNY, CDR2 SVGAGI (reference sequence). The CDR3 spans 15 residues. The DNA of the CDR3 is TGTGCCAGCAGTTACGGCGGGGGGGACACCGGGGAGCTGTTTTTT. It encodes CASSYGGGDTGELFF.

Only a few counts were recorded for this clonotype. The chain recombines TRBV24-1 with TRBJ1-4; TRBD1 aligns across 7 bases. V was clipped by 4 bases and J by 7 bases; unmatched bases: 11. This CDR3 contains 16 residues. Per germline, CDR1 KGHDR and CDR2 SFDVKD. The DNA for the CDR3 is TGTGCCACCAGTGACCAAGGAGCGGACAGGCGTGAAAAACTGTTTTTT. Protein: CATSDQGADRREKLFF.

The chain recombines TRBV7-6 with TRBJ2-1; D might be TRBD1 (5 bases). Germline V gene sequence: CDR1 SGHVS, CDR2 FNYEAQ. V shed 7 bases and J shed 5 bases, with 12 bases lying between them. The CDR3 totals 13 residues. The CDR3 DNA reads TGTGCCAGCACCCAGACAGAAAACAATGAGCAGTTCTTC. Amino acids: CASTQTENNEQFF.

V usage is TRBV20-1 and J usage is TRBJ2-5, with 8 bases aligning to TRBD2. The V gene end was trimmed by 6 bases and the J gene end by 0 bases; junction bases not matched to a gene: 9. In germline, CDR1 is DFQATT, CDR2 SNEGSKA (reference sequence). The length of the CDR3 is 15 residues. CDR3 DNA sequence: TGCAGTGCCAGAACCAGCGGGGGATACCAAGAGACCCAGTACTTC. Translation gives CSARTSGGYQETQYF.

The rearrangement uses TRBV10-3 and TRBJ2-3, with TRBD2 matching over 7 bases. This CDR3 comprises 15 residues. V trimming: 10 bases; J trimming: 0 bases; junction bases outside the gene matches: 10. Germline values: CDR1 ENHRY, CDR2 SYGVKD. In nucleotides, the CDR3 is TGTGCCAGCGAGCAAGCGGGATCTAGCACAGATACGCAGTATTTT. Amino acid sequence: CASEQAGSSTDTQYF.

This clonotype turned up a few times. The rearrangement uses TRBV7-9 and TRBJ1-6; no clear D. The V gene's germline CDR1 is SEHNR and CDR2 FQNEAQ (reference sequence). This CDR3 has 12 residues. Deletions cut 8 bases from V and 7 bases from J, with 9 bases between. CDR3 loop: CASGVPNSPLHF. The CDR3 DNA is TGTGCCAGCGGCGTTCCGAATTCACCCCTCCACTTT. The complete variable domain, with remaining parts taken from reference TRBV7-9 and TRBJ1-6, reads DTGVSQNPRHKITKRGQNVTFRCDPISEHNRLYWYRQTLGQGPEFLTYFQNEAQLEKSRLLSDRFSAERPKGSFSTLEIQRTEQGDSAMYLCASGVPNSPLHFGNGTRLTVT.

This clonotype showed up just a few times. The V call is TRBV28, the J call TRBJ2-1; the D is unclear. This CDR3 comprises 16 residues. CDR1 MDHEN and CDR2 SYDVKM come from the germline V gene. V was cut by 3 bases and J by 0 bases, with 12 bases left in between. This chain's CDR3 is CASSFYSLSSYNEQFF. CDR3 sequence (DNA): TGTGCCAGCAGTTTCTACAGCCTGAGCTCCTACAATGAGCAGTTCTTC.

In its sample, this clonotype was seen a few times. J is TRBJ2-2 and V is TRBV12-3 or TRBV12-4, with 9 nucleotides matching TRBD2. The length of the CDR3 is 18 residues. After removal of 0 bases from V and 2 bases from J, the junction contained 7 bases not matched to a gene. In DNA form, the CDR3 reads TGTGCCAGCAGTTTAGCGTTAGCGGGAGCGGGAAACACCGGGGAGCTGTTTTTT. Protein product: CASSLALAGAGNTGELFF.

The rearrangement links TRBV2 to TRBJ2-7; TRBD1 might be the D (6 bases). Trimming cost V 5 bases and J 5 bases, with 10 bases left between them. The CDR3 has 12 amino acids. Germline-derived CDR1 and CDR2 are SNHLY and FYNNEI. The CDR3 DNA follows: TGTGCCAGCAGTTCATACAGGGACGAGCAGTACTTC. Its translation is CASSSYRDEQYF.

This sequence joins TRBV7-6 and TRBJ2-6; possible D gene TRBD2, 6 bases. Germline lookup yields CDR1 SGHVS and CDR2 FNYEAQ. The V and J ends lost 5 bases and 2 bases respectively, with 16 bases between them. The CDR3 has 17 residues. The CDR3 sequence: CASSPVGRLPGANVLTF. The DNA for the CDR3 is TGTGCCAGCAGCCCGGTAGGGAGGTTACCTGGGGCCAACGTCCTGACTTTC.

This chain uses TRBV18 with TRBJ2-7, with D possibly being TRBD1 (5 bases). Germline values: CDR1 KGHSH, CDR2 LQKENI. The CDR3 has 16 amino acids. V gave up 3 bases and J gave up 1 base, with 16 bases separating them. CDR3 DNA: TGTGCCAGCTCACCCGTACAGGATCCCTGGTCCTACGAGCAGTACTTC. Its translation: CASSPVQDPWSYEQYF.

The table lists this clonotype with a few counts. The gene calls are TRBV12-3 or TRBV12-4 and TRBJ2-5; 10 bases map to TRBD1. After removal of 4 bases from V and 4 bases from J, the junction contained 6 bases not matched to a gene. The CDR3 length is 15 residues. The CDR3 region is CASSSRGQGRETQYF. DNA for the CDR3: TGTGCCAGCAGTTCCCGGGGACAGGGGCGAGAGACCCAGTACTTC.

A few counts support this clonotype. The chain employs TRBV10-3 and TRBJ1-4; tentative D call: TRBD1 (5 bases). The CDR3 extends over 17 amino acids. The V gene lost 5 bases and the J gene lost 2 bases, with 18 bases spanning the gap. In germline, CDR1 is ENHRY, CDR2 SYGVKD. Here the CDR3 reads CAISPRGVRVTNEKLFF. CDR3 sequence (DNA): TGTGCCATCAGTCCGAGGGGCGTCCGGGTCACTAATGAAAAACTGTTTTTT.

V usage is TRBV5-1 and J usage is TRBJ2-5; D perhaps matches TRBD2 (6 bases). This CDR3 is built from 15 residues. Germline V gene sequence: CDR1 SGHRS, CDR2 YFSETQ. V lost 4 bases, J lost 5 bases, and 18 bases lay in between. CDR3 coding DNA: TGCGCCAGCAGCCCAAGAACTAGCCCCGAGGAGACCCAGTACTTC. This sequence encodes CASSPRTSPEETQYF.

The chain recombines TRBV2 with TRBJ2-1; possibly TRBD1 or TRBD2 for D (5 bases each). This CDR3 region has 15 residues. The V end lost 6 bases, the J end lost 6 bases, and 18 bases lay between the germline ends. Germline V lookup: CDR1 SNHLY, CDR2 FYNNEI. CDR3 region: CASRGVDGDGNEQFF. The CDR3 bases are TGTGCCAGCAGGGGGGTGGATGGGGATGGCAATGAGCAGTTCTTC.

This chain's CDR3 is CASSLVYEAFF. The CDR3 DNA follows: TGTGCCAGCAGCTTAGTCTATGAAGCTTTCTTT. J is TRBJ1-1 and V is TRBV7-9; D is ambiguous. The CDR3 is 11 residues long. V dropped 1 base and J dropped 7 bases, with 4 bases sitting between them. CDR1 is SEHNR and CDR2 is FQNEAQ in the germline V gene (reference sequence). Looking up the rest from reference TRBV7-9 and TRBJ1-1 gives the full variable domain: DTGVSQNPRHKITKRGQNVTFRCDPISEHNRLYWYRQTLGQGPEFLTYFQNEAQLEKSRLLSDRFSAERPKGSFSTLEIQRTEQGDSAMYLCASSLVYEAFFGQGTRLTVV.

Many counts were recorded for this clonotype. The rearrangement joins TRBV7-2 to TRBJ1-4; possibly TRBD1 for D (5 bases). From germline, CDR1 is SGHTA and CDR2 FQGNSA. Trimming left V 1 base short and J 11 bases short, with 14 bases between. This CDR3 is 14 amino acids long. CDR3 in amino acids: CASSLGQPGGKLFF. The DNA of the CDR3 is TGTGCCAGCAGCTTAGGACAGCCCGGGGGGAAACTGTTTTTT.

This chain joins TRBV6-1 and TRBJ2-1, with D uncertain. Trimming removed 2 bases at V and 8 bases at J, with 16 bases between. This CDR3 comprises 15 residues. Germline loops: CDR1 MNHNS, CDR2 SASEGT. CDR3 bases: TGTGCCAGCAGTGAATTCCCGGTTTTGTTGGATGAGCAGTTCTTC. Its protein product is CASSEFPVLLDEQFF.

The V and J genes are TRBV2 and TRBJ2-1, with TRBD2 matching 8 bases. The CDR3 runs to 13 residues. Trimming at V came to 5 bases and at J to 10 bases, leaving 7 bases not matched to a gene. CDR1 is SNHLY and CDR2 is FYNNEI in the germline V gene. CDR3 nucleotides: TGTGCCAGCAGTTTCGGACTAGCCAGCGAGCAGTTCTTC. It encodes CASSFGLASEQFF.

This chain joins TRBV7-2 and TRBJ1-1, with a possible D match to TRBD1 (5 bases). This CDR3 is built from 16 residues. Germline values: CDR1 SGHTA, CDR2 FQGNSA. The V gene lost 2 bases and the J gene lost 1 base, with 14 bases spanning the gap. Here the CDR3 DNA reads TGTGCCAGCAGCTTATTCTTGAGGGGCCGGAACACTGAAGCTTTCTTT. It encodes CASSLFLRGRNTEAFF.

This chain joins TRBV4-1 and TRBJ2-7; D is tentatively TRBD1 or TRBD2 (5 bases each). Trimming pared 1 base from V and 3 bases from J, leaving 22 bases between. The length of the CDR3 is 18 residues. Germline V gives CDR1 MGHRA, CDR2 YSYEKL. The CDR3 loop reads CASSQGILTGQGHYEQYF. CDR3 nucleotides: TGCGCCAGCAGCCAAGGAATACTAACGGGGCAGGGCCACTACGAGCAGTACTTC.

The rearrangement uses TRBV6-1 and TRBJ2-5; D gene uncertain. The V end lost 3 bases, the J end lost 4 bases, and 6 bases lay between the germline ends. The length of the CDR3 is 12 residues. Germline loops: CDR1 MNHNS, CDR2 SASEGT. CDR3 sequence (DNA): TGTGCCAGCAGTGAGGGCACAGAGACCCAGTACTTC. It encodes CASSEGTETQYF.

This clonotype came up a few times. This chain links TRBV19 with TRBJ2-3, with 7 bases identical to TRBD2. Germline V CDR1 and CDR2: LNHDA, SQIVND (reference sequence). V trimming: 5 bases; J trimming: 4 bases; junction bases outside the gene matches: 12. This CDR3 has 16 residues. The CDR3 here is CASSGPRREYADTQYF. CDR3 nucleotide sequence: TGTGCCAGTAGTGGGCCCAGGCGGGAGTACGCAGATACGCAGTATTTT.

This clonotype was recorded only once. This chain links TRBV27 with TRBJ2-7, with D perhaps assigned TRBD1 or TRBD2 (5 bases each). Per the germline V gene, CDR1 is MNHEY and CDR2 is SMNVEV (reference sequence). The CDR3 length is 15 residues. The ends were cut back, 3 bases at V and 0 bases at J, with 12 bases in the middle. This CDR3 is CASSLRWGNSYEQYF. CDR3 nucleotides: TGTGCCAGCAGTTTGAGGTGGGGGAACTCCTACGAGCAGTACTTC.

The genes are TRBV20-1 and TRBJ2-7, with 7 bases matching TRBD2. Trimming at V came to 3 bases and at J to 4 bases, leaving 9 bases not matched to a gene. Looked up from germline, CDR1 is DFQATT and CDR2 is SNEGSKA (reference sequence). The CDR3 loop spans 14 amino acids. The CDR3 is CSASGRARGYEQYF. The CDR3, as DNA: TGCAGTGCTAGTGGGAGGGCCAGAGGTTACGAGCAGTACTTC.